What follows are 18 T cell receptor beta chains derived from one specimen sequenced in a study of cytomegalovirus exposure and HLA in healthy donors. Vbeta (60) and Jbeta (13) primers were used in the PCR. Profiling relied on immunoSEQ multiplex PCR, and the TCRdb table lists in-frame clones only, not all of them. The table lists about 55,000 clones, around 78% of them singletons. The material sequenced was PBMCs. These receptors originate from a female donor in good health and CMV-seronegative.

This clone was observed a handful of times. CDR3 sequence (DNA): TGTGCCAGCAGCTTAGTACCGGGGAAGAGTGAAAAACTGTTTTTT. Translated, it gives CASSLVPGKSEKLFF. The chain joins TRBV11-3 to TRBJ1-4; D ambiguous. CDR1 and CDR2 from the germline V gene are SGHNT and YENEEA. This CDR3 has 15 residues. The germline V and J ends were trimmed by 1 base and 7 bases, with 13 bases remaining between them.

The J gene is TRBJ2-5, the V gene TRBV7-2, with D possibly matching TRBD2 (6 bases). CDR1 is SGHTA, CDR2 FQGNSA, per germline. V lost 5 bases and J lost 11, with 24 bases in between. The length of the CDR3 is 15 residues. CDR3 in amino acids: CASSPLPRGASEQYF. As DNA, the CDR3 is TGTGCCAGCAGCCCCTTACCCCGCGGGGCATCGGAACAGTACTTC.

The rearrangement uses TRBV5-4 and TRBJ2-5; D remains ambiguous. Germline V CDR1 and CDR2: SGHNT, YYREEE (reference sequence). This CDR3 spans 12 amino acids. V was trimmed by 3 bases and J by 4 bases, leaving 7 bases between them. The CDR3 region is CASSSTGETQYF. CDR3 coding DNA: TGTGCCAGCAGCTCCACCGGAGAGACCCAGTACTTC.

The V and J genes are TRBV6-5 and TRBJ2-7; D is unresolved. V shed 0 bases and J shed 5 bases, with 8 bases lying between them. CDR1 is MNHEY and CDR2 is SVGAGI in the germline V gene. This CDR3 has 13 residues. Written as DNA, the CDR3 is TGTGCCAGCAGTTACTCCACATATAACGAGCAGTACTTC. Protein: CASSYSTYNEQYF.

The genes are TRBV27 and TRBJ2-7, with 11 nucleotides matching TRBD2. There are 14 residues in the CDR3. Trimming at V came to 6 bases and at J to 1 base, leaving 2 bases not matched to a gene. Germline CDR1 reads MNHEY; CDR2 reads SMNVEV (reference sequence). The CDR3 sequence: CASRVAGGSYEQYF. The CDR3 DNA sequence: TGTGCCAGCAGGGTAGCGGGGGGGTCCTACGAGCAGTACTTC.

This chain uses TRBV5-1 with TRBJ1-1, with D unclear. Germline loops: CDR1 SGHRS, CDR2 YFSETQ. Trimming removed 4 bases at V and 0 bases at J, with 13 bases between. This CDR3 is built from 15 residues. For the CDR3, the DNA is TGCGCCAGCAGCCCGGAGCCGGGATTGAACACTGAAGCTTTCTTT. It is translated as CASSPEPGLNTEAFF. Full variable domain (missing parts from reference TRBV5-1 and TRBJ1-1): KAGVTQTPRYLIKTRGQQVTLSCSPISGHRSVSWYQQTPGQGLQFLFEYFSETQRNKGNFPGRFSGRQFSNSRSEMNVSTLELGDSALYLCASSPEPGLNTEAFFGQGTRLTVV.

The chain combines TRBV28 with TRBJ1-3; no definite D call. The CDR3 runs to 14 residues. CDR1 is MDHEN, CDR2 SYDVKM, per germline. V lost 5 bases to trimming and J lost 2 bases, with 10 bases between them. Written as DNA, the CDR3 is TGTGCCAGCAGTGACATGCCGCCTGGAAACACCATATATTTT. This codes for CASSDMPPGNTIYF.

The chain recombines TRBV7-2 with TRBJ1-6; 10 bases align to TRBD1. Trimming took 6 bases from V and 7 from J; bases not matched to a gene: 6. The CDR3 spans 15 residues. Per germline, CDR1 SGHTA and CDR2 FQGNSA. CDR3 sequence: CASRGGTGVNSPLHF. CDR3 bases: TGTGCCAGCAGAGGAGGGACAGGGGTAAATTCACCCCTCCACTTT. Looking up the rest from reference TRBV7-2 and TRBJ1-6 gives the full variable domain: GAGVSQSPSNKVTEKGKDVELRCDPISGHTALYWYRQSLGQGLEFLIYFQGNSAPDKSGLPSDRFSAERTGGSVSTLTIQRTQQEDSAVYLCASRGGTGVNSPLHFGNGTRLTVT.

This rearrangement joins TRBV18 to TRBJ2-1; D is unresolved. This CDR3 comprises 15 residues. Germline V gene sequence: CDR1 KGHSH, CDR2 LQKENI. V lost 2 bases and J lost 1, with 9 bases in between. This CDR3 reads CASSPWAFSYNEQFF. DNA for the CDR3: TGTGCCAGCTCACCATGGGCGTTTTCCTACAATGAGCAGTTCTTC.

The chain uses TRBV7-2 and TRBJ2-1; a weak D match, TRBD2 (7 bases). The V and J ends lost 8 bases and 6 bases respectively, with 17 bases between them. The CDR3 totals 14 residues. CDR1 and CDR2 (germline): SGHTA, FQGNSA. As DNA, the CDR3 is TGTGCCAGCGGAAGACAGGCGGGAGTCAATGAGCAGTTCTTC. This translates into CASGRQAGVNEQFF.

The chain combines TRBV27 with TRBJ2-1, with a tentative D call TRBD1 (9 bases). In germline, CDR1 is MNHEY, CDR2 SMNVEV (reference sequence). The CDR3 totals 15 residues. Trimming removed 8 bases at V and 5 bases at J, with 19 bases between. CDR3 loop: CASRPGGTGNNEQFF. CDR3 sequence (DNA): TGTGCCAGCCGCCCGGGGGGGACAGGGAACAATGAGCAGTTCTTC.

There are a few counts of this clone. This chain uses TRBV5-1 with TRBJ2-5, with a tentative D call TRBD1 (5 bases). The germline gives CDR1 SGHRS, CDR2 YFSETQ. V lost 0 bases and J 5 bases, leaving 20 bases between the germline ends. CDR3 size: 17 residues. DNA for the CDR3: TGCGCCAGCAGCTTGGGTTCAGCAGGGCCAGGAGCGGAGACCCAGTACTTC. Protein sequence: CASSLGSAGPGAETQYF.

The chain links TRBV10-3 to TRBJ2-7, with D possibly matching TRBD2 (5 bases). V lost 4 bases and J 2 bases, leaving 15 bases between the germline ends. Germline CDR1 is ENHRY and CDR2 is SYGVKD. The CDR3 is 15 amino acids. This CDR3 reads CAISGFISVTYEQYF. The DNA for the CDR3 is TGTGCCATCAGTGGGTTTATTAGCGTGACCTACGAGCAGTACTTC.

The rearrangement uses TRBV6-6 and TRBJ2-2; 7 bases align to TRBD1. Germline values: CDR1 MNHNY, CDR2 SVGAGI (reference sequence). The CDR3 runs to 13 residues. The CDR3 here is CVTQDRRVGELFF. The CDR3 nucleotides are TGTGTCACCCAGGACAGGCGTGTCGGGGAGCTGTTTTTT.

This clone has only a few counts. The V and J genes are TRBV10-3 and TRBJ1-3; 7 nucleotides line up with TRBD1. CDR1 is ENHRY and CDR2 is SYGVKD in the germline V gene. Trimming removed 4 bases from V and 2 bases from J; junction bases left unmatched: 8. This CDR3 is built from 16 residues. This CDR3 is CAISAATGMAGNTIYF. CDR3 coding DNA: TGTGCCATCAGTGCGGCGACAGGGATGGCTGGAAACACCATATATTTT.

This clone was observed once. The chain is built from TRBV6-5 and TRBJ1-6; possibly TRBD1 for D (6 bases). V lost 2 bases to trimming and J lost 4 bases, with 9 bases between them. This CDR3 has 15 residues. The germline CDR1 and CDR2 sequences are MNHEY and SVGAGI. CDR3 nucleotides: TGTGCCAGCAGTTACGGACAGACGTATAATTCACCCCTCCACTTT. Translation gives CASSYGQTYNSPLHF.

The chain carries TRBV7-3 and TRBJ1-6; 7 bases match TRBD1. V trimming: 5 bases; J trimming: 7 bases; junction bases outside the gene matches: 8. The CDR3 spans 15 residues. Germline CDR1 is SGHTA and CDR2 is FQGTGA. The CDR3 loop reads CASSHEGQRNSPLHF. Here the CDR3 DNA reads TGTGCCAGCAGCCACGAGGGACAGAGAAATTCACCCCTCCACTTT.

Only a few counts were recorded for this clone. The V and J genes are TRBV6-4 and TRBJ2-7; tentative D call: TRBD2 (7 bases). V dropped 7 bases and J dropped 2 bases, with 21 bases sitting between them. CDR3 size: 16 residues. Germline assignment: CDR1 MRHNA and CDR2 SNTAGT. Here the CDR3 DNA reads TGTGCCAGCAAGCCGGTGAGGGGGGGAACCCCCTACGAGCAGTACTTC. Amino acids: CASKPVRGGTPYEQYF.